This T cell receptor beta chain was profiled in a study of OX40 agonist ivuxolimab in advanced cancers. Data came from immunoSEQ multiplex PCR; TCRdb stores just in-frame clones and leaves some out. This sample has just over 70,000 clones, with roughly 84% found just once. From germline, CDR1 is SQVTM and CDR2 ANQGSEA. This CDR3 has 12 residues. Trimming pared 7 bases from V and 6 bases from J, leaving 14 bases between. The receptor was isolated from an adult with an advanced solid tumor such as melanoma, head and neck, liver or kidney cancer. The source material was CD4+ or CD8+ T cells sorted from blood, sampled in a trial of the OX40 agonist ivuxolimab. The chain carries TRBV29-1 and TRBJ2-3; D is perhaps TRBD2 (5 bases). The CDR3 loop is CSARPPGDTQYF. CDR3 coding DNA: TGCAGCGCCCGCCCCCCGGGGGATACGCAGTATTTT.